This passage covers 4 T cell receptor beta chains from one sample sequenced in a study of T cell repertoires in cytomegalovirus infection. TCRdb used MiXCR to reprocess the reads, holding one entry per CDR3 protein. The table records approximately 89,000 distinct CDR3 sequences, about 29% of them present only once. Their antigen targets remain unknown. The material sequenced was CD8+ T cells from cultured PBMCs, taken from culture after CMV antigen stimulation. The receptors here all came from a human donor in good health (CMV status not recorded). Some clones in this sample may be carry-over from other donors' samples.

The chain employs TRBV24-1 and TRBJ1-1; D is unresolved. The germline gives CDR1 KGHDR, CDR2 SFDVKD. This CDR3 has 13 amino acids. V gave up 3 bases and J gave up 4 bases, with 8 bases separating them. This CDR3 is CATSDLNGTEAFF. CDR3 DNA sequence: TGTGCCACCAGTGATCTCAATGGCACTGAAGCTTTCTTT.

Many counts were recorded for this clonotype. This sequence joins TRBV7-2 and TRBJ2-1; D possibly corresponds to TRBD2 (6 bases). V shed 5 bases and J shed 8 bases, with 16 bases lying between them. This CDR3 contains 14 residues. CDR1 and CDR2 (germline): SGHTA, FQGNSA. The CDR3 here is CASSAGTGGDEQFF. The CDR3 nucleotides are TGTGCCAGCAGCGCCGGGACCGGGGGTGATGAGCAGTTCTTC.

A remark on this clonotype: One end of the junction does not line up with germline, which may come from a read error. V usage is TRBV7-2 and J usage is TRBJ2-4; no clear D. The CDR3 is made up of 15 amino acids. Germline CDR1 SGHTA, CDR2 FQGNSA. In nucleotides, the CDR3 is TGTGCCAGCAGCCAAGGAGTCTTTGGCAAAAACATTCGGTACTTC. Protein sequence: CASSQGVFGKNIRYF.

This clonotype has a handful of counts. This sequence joins TRBV2 and TRBJ1-1; tentatively, D is TRBD1 (6 bases). This CDR3 is built from 13 residues. Between the trimmed V and J ends, which lost 10 bases and 5 bases, there was a span of 17 bases. The germline gives CDR1 SNHLY, CDR2 FYNNEI. The CDR3: CAIDTGLRTEAFF. The CDR3 DNA reads TGTGCCATCGATACAGGGTTGCGAACTGAAGCTTTCTTT.